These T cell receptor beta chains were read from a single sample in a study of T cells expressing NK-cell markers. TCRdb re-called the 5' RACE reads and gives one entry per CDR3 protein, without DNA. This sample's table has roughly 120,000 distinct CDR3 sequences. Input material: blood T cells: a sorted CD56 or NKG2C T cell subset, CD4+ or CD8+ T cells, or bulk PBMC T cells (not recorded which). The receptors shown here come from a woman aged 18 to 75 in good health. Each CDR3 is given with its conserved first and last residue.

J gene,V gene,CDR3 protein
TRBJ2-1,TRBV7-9,CASSLPWTVYNEQFF
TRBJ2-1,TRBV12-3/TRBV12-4,CASSLVGSHNEQFF
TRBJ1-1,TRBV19,CASSMRGREAFF
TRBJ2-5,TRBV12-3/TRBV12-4,CASRPGLELETQYF
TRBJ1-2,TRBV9,CASSVASGYGYTF
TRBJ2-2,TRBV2,CASRPRGFGSGELFF
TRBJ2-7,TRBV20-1,CSAREGRDYEQYF
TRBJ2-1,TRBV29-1,CSVEGTALGNEQFF
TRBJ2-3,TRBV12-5,CASGAPSTDTQYF
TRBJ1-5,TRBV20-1,CSARTTGGALGRWERNQPQHF
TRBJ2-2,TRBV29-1,CSALAGSDTGELFF
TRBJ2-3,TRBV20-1,CSALLAGGVGTDTQYF
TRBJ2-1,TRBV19,CASSIAGYFYNEQFF
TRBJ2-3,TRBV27,CASREVGGGTDTQYF
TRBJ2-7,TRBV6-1,CASRGRSLALSSYEQYF
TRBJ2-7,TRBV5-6,CASSLWPSYEQYF
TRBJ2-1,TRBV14,CASSLLAGGRNEQFF
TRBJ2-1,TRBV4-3,CASSHPPTPREDGDEQFF
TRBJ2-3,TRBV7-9,CASRAGEGTDTQYF
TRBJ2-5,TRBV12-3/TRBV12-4,CASSSPGQGPGETQYF
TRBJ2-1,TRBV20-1,CSARDQGESSYNEQFF
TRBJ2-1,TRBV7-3,CASSLENRLAVYNEQFF
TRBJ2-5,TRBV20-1,CSSSPEAGLQETQYF
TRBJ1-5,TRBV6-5,CASTFLGQGSNQPQHF
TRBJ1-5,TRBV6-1,CASSATGSMGNQPQHF
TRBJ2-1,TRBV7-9,CASSFSPGLNEQFF
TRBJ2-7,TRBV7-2,CASSLGPSGTYEQYF
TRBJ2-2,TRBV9,CASRLDRNTGELFF
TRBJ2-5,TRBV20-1,CSARLEGQTQYF
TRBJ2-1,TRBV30,CALTSGYSSYNEQFF
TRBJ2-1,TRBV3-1,CASSQDNSVDEQFF
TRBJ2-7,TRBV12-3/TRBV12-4,CASSFVTYEQYF
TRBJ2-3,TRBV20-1,CSARVPSGSIPDTDTQYF
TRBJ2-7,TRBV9,CASSPTGDRRDEQYF
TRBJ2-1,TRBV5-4,CASSPDINEQFF
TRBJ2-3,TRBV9,CASRGTMSSDTQYF